Listed here are 25 T cell receptor beta chains from one sample, sequenced in a study of blood T cell repertoires in COVID-19. The protocol was immunoSEQ multiplex PCR, while the TCRdb copy is restricted to in-frame clones and leaves out a portion. The sample lists 200,000 to 250,000 clones; approximately 80% were seen once. Sequenced input: peripheral blood. Receptor source: a woman of 80 years or more with active or convalescent COVID-19.

V and J are TRBV5-1 and TRBJ2-7, with 10 bases lining up with TRBD2. The CDR3 covers 18 residues. CDR1 and CDR2 from the germline V gene are SGHRS and YFSETQ. V trimming: 0 bases; J trimming: 3 bases; junction bases outside the gene matches: 12. This CDR3 reads CASSLDGMSGGAYYEQYF. DNA of the CDR3: TGCGCCAGCAGCTTGGATGGCATGAGCGGGGGGGCCTACTACGAGCAGTACTTC.

The V call is TRBV28, the J call TRBJ2-5; possible D gene TRBD1, 6 bases. Germline lookup yields CDR1 MDHEN and CDR2 SYDVKM. The CDR3 spans 15 residues. V was pared by 5 bases and J by 5 bases, with 18 bases between. The CDR3 DNA is TGTGCCAGCAGTCAGGGGACCAAGGCCCGGGAGACCCAGTACTTC. Its translation is CASSQGTKARETQYF.

In its sample, this clone was seen a few times. This chain links TRBV5-6 with TRBJ2-7, with TRBD1 identical over 11 bases. V lost 4 bases and J lost 5; bases outside the gene matches: 5. This CDR3 has 14 residues. CDR1 and CDR2 (germline): SGHDT, YYEEEE. In DNA, the CDR3 is TGTGCCAGCAGCCTGGGACAGGGGGGCGACGAGCAGTACTTC. Protein product: CASSLGQGGDEQYF. The whole variable domain, remainder taken from reference TRBV5-6 and TRBJ2-7, is DAGVTQSPTHLIKTRGQQVTLRCSPKSGHDTVSWYQQALGQGPQFIFQYYEEEERQRGNFPDRFSGHQFPNYSSELNVNALLLGDSALYLCASSLGQGGDEQYFGPGTRLTVT.

The chain carries TRBV6-5 and TRBJ1-1, with a tentative D call TRBD1 (5 bases). Trimming stripped 7 bases from V and 2 bases from J, with 8 bases between. Germline V gene sequence: CDR1 MNHEY, CDR2 SVGAGI. The CDR3 is made up of 12 amino acids. In nucleotides, the CDR3 is TGTGCCAGCAATAGGGGAAACACTGAAGCTTTCTTT. This sequence encodes CASNRGNTEAFF.

This sequence joins TRBV3-1 (or the pseudogene TRBV3-2) and TRBJ1-5; D ambiguous. V lost 2 bases, J lost 0 bases, and 8 bases lay in between. There are 15 residues in the CDR3. In germline, CDR1 is LGHDT, CDR2 YNNKEL (reference sequence). CDR3 sequence: CASSQSCDSNQPQHF. CDR3 sequence (DNA): TGTGCCAGCAGCCAAAGCTGCGATAGCAATCAGCCCCAGCATTTT.

V is TRBV29-1 and J is TRBJ2-2; 9 positions match TRBD1. The ends lost 6 bases at V and 7 bases at J; junction bases unmatched: 3. The CDR3 is 12 amino acids. Germline V gene sequence: CDR1 SQVTM, CDR2 ANQGSEA. The CDR3 here is CSVGQGGGELFF. Written as DNA, the CDR3 is TGCAGCGTGGGACAGGGAGGCGGGGAGCTGTTTTTT.

The table lists this clone with a few counts. The chain combines TRBV11-2 with TRBJ1-6, with D possibly being TRBD1 (6 bases). The CDR3 sequence is 16 residues long. With 2 bases removed from V and 6 bases from J, the gap between germline ends came to 14 bases. Germline CDR1 is SGHAT and CDR2 is FQNNGV. As DNA, the CDR3 is TGTGCCAGCAGCTTATTGGGGGCGCAAGCTAATTCACCCCTCCACTTT. Its translation: CASSLLGAQANSPLHF.

The CDR3 bases are TGTGCCAGCAGCAAAGGGCGACAGGGATTTTTCGATACGCAGTATTTT. This gives the protein CASSKGRQGFFDTQYF. This chain uses TRBV21-1 with TRBJ2-3; the table calls TRBD1, which could not be checked here. TRBV21-1 is described as a pseudogene. CDR3 length: 16 residues.

The chain carries TRBV6-2 or TRBV6-3 and TRBJ2-7; 14 bases match TRBD2. V trimming: 6 bases; J trimming: 1 base; junction bases outside the gene matches: 8. Germline V gene sequence: CDR1 MNHEY, CDR2 SVGEGT. The CDR3 is 17 amino acids. The CDR3 DNA reads as TGTGCCAGCAGCCGACTAGCGGGAGGGACCTCTTCCTACGAGCAGTACTTC. Protein product: CASSRLAGGTSSYEQYF.

The chain recombines TRBV5-5 with TRBJ1-5; D remains ambiguous. The CDR3 runs to 15 residues. Trimming took off 4 bases at V and 2 bases at J, with 13 bases between the two ends. Germline V gives CDR1 SGHKS, CDR2 YYEKEE (reference sequence). In DNA form, the CDR3 reads TGTGCCAGCAGCCCGGAGATGTGGGGCAATCAGCCCCAGCATTTT. Translating gives CASSPEMWGNQPQHF. The whole variable domain, filled in from reference TRBV5-5 and TRBJ1-5, reads DAGVTQSPTHLIKTRGQQVTLRCSPISGHKSVSWYQQVLGQGPQFIFQYYEKEERGRGNFPDRFSARQFPNYSSELNVNALLLGDSALYLCASSPEMWGNQPQHFGDGTRLSIL.

This rearrangement joins TRBV15 to TRBJ2-1, with 12 nucleotides matching TRBD2. CDR3 size: 15 residues. CDR1 and CDR2 from the germline V gene are LNHNV and YYDKDF (reference sequence). Unmatched junction bases numbered 4, after V lost 5 bases and J lost 5 bases. The CDR3: CATSSRLAGDNEQFF. The DNA for the CDR3 is TGTGCCACCAGCTCCCGACTAGCGGGAGACAATGAGCAGTTCTTC.

CDR3 sequence: CASSSTRRTGELFF. In DNA, the CDR3 is TGTGCCAGCAGTTCTACCAGGCGCACCGGGGAGCTGTTTTTT. The chain couples TRBV6-2 or TRBV6-3 to TRBJ2-2; unclear D gene. V shed 4 bases and J shed 4 bases, with 10 bases lying between them. Germline-derived CDR1 and CDR2 are MNHEY and SVGEGT. The CDR3 covers 14 residues.

The CDR3 protein is CASSINYNEQFF. DNA of the CDR3: TGTGCCAGCAGTATAAATTACAATGAGCAGTTCTTC. The rearrangement joins TRBV27 to TRBJ2-1; D gene unclear. This CDR3 has 12 residues. In germline, CDR1 is MNHEY, CDR2 SMNVEV (reference sequence). V lost 5 bases, J lost 4 bases, and 6 bases lay in between.

The V and J genes are TRBV5-1 and TRBJ2-3, with D unresolved. Trimming cost V 1 base and J 3 bases, with 9 bases left between them. Germline lookup yields CDR1 SGHRS and CDR2 YFSETQ. This CDR3 has 14 amino acids. CDR3 residues: CASSLIAETDTQYF. In DNA form, the CDR3 reads TGCGCCAGCAGCTTGATCGCTGAGACAGATACGCAGTATTTT.

V gene TRBV3-1 (or the pseudogene TRBV3-2) combines with J gene TRBJ1-4, with 7 bases aligning to TRBD1. Germline CDR1 reads LGHDT; CDR2 reads YNNKEL (reference sequence). The CDR3 sequence is 14 residues long. With V trimmed by 4 bases and J by 3 bases, 2 bases remained unmatched. The CDR3 DNA reads as TGTGCCAGCAGCCCAACAGGGGCTAATGAAAAACTGTTTTTT. This sequence encodes CASSPTGANEKLFF.

The chain links TRBV11-3 to TRBJ2-5, with D perhaps TRBD2 (6 bases). Deletions cut 5 bases from V and 0 bases from J, with 10 bases between. CDR3 length: 14 amino acids. Germline assignment: CDR1 SGHNT and CDR2 YENEEA. The CDR3 bases are TGTGCCAGCAGCCGACTAGGGTACCAAGAGACCCAGTACTTC. It translates to CASSRLGYQETQYF.

V usage is TRBV6-2 or TRBV6-3 and J usage is TRBJ1-1; 9 positions agree with TRBD1. The CDR3 extends over 16 amino acids. V shed 5 bases and J 4 bases; nucleotides not matched to a gene: 11. Germline values: CDR1 MNHEY, CDR2 SVGEGT. CDR3 residues: CASSPGTGKGRTEAFF. Here the CDR3 DNA reads TGTGCCAGCAGTCCAGGGACAGGGAAAGGACGCACTGAAGCTTTCTTT.

V and J are TRBV25-1 and TRBJ2-3; 9 positions agree with TRBD1. The CDR3 is made up of 16 amino acids. The germline V gene encodes CDR1 MGHDK and CDR2 SYGVNS. The V segment lost 0 bases and the J segment 4 bases; nucleotides outside the gene matches: 5. DNA for the CDR3: TGTGCCAGCAGTGAATACCCGGACAGGGGCGCAGATACGCAGTATTTT. Protein product: CASSEYPDRGADTQYF.

This chain uses TRBV27 with TRBJ2-7, with 7 bases matching TRBD1. CDR3 size: 13 residues. The V and J ends lost 6 bases and 2 bases, in that order; junction bases with no gene match: 4. Germline V gene lookup returns CDR1 MNHEY and CDR2 SMNVEV (reference sequence). For the CDR3, the DNA is TGTGCCAGCAGAAGACAGGGCCCCTACGAGCAGTACTTC. Its translation is CASRRQGPYEQYF.

The rearrangement links TRBV5-4 to TRBJ1-1; perhaps TRBD1 as D (6 bases). Trimming removed 2 bases from V and 2 bases from J, with 13 bases in between. CDR3 size: 15 residues. CDR1 is SGHNT and CDR2 is YYREEE in the germline V gene (reference sequence). CDR3 DNA: TGTGCCAGCAGCTTCCTGGGACACATCAACACTGAAGCTTTCTTT. Amino acid sequence: CASSFLGHINTEAFF.

The V call is TRBV14, the J call TRBJ2-7; no clear D gene. The CDR3 contains 11 residues. From germline, CDR1 is SGHDN and CDR2 FVKESK. The V end was cut by 1 base, the J end by 8 bases, with 6 bases between. CDR3 sequence: CASSQGVKQYF. The CDR3 region has the DNA TGTGCCAGCAGCCAAGGTGTTAAGCAGTACTTC.

This sequence joins TRBV21-1 and TRBJ2-5; the D call of TRBD2 is as the table states it, not checked on the DNA. TRBV21-1 is flagged as a pseudogene. This CDR3 contains 12 residues. Written as DNA, the CDR3 is TGTGCCAGCAGCCCGTACCAAGAGACCCAGTACTTC. Translating gives CASSPYQETQYF.

The rearrangement links TRBV5-5 to TRBJ2-3; D perhaps matches TRBD2 (5 bases). There are 14 residues in the CDR3. Looked up from germline, CDR1 is SGHKS and CDR2 is YYEKEE (reference sequence). V shed 4 bases and J shed 2 bases, with 11 bases lying between them. Written as DNA, the CDR3 is TGTGCCAGCAGCCATTCGGGGTACACAGATACGCAGTATTTT. It yields the protein CASSHSGYTDTQYF.

This chain joins TRBV11-3 and TRBJ1-2; 8 nucleotides agree with TRBD1. Trimming took 0 bases from V and 4 from J; bases not matched to a gene: 1. The germline V gene has CDR1 SGHNT and CDR2 YENEEA. The CDR3 extends over 14 amino acids. The CDR3 DNA is TGTGCCAGCAGCTTAGAAGACAGGGGCTATGGCTACACCTTC. Residues: CASSLEDRGYGYTF.

This clone was observed a single time. This rearrangement joins TRBV19 to TRBJ1-2, with D hard to call. Germline V gene lookup returns CDR1 LNHDA and CDR2 SQIVND (reference sequence). The CDR3 is 15 amino acids. V was cut by 8 bases and J by 6 bases, with 22 bases left in between. DNA of the CDR3: TGTGCCAGTGAGCCTAGGTCTCTCCACATCAATGGCTACACCTTC. Its translation is CASEPRSLHINGYTF.